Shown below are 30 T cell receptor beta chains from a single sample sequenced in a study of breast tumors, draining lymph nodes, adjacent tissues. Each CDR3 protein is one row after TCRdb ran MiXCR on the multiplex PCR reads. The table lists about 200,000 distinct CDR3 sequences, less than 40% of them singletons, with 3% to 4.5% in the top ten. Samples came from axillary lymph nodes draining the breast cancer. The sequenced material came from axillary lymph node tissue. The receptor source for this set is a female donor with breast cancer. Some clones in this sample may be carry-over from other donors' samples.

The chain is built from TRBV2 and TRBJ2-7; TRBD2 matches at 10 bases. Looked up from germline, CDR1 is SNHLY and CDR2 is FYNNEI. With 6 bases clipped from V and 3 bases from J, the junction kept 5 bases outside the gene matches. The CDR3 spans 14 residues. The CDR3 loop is CASRGTSANYEQYF. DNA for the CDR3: TGTGCCAGCAGGGGGACTAGCGCCAACTACGAGCAGTACTTC. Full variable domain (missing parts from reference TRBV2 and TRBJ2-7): EPEVTQTPSHQVTQMGQEVILRCVPISNHLYFYWYRQILGQKVEFLVSFYNNEISEKSEIFDDQFSVERPDGSNFTLKIRSTKLEDSAMYFCASRGTSANYEQYFGPGTRLTVT.

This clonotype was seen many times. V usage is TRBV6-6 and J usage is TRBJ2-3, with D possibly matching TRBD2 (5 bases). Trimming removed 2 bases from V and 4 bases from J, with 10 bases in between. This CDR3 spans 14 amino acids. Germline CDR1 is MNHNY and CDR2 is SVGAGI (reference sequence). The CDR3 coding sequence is TGTGCCAGCAGTTACGAGGACTGGTCAGATACGCAGTATTTT. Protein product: CASSYEDWSDTQYF.

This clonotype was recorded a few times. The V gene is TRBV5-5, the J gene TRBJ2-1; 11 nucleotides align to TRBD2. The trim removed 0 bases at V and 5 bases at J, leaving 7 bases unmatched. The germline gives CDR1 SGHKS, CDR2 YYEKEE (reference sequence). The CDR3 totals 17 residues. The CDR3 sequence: CASSLDVMTSGNNEQFF. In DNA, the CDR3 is TGTGCCAGCAGCTTGGATGTTATGACTAGCGGGAACAATGAGCAGTTCTTC. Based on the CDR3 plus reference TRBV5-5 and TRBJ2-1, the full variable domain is DAGVTQSPTHLIKTRGQQVTLRCSPISGHKSVSWYQQVLGQGPQFIFQYYEKEERGRGNFPDRFSARQFPNYSSELNVNALLLGDSALYLCASSLDVMTSGNNEQFFGPGTRLTVL.

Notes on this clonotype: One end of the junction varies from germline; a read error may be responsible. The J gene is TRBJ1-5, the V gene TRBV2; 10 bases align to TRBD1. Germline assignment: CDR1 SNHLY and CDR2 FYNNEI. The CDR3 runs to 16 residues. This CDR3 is CASRTMTGGIRQPQHF. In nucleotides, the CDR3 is TGTGCCAGCAGGACCATGACAGGGGGCATCAGACAGCCCCAGCATTTC.

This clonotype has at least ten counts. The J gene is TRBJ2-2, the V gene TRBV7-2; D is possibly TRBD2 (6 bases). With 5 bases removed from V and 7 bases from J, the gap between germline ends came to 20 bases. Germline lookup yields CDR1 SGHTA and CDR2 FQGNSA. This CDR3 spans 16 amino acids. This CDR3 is CASSPSGLSYGGELFF. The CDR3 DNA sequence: TGTGCCAGCAGCCCCTCGGGACTTTCCTACGGCGGGGAGCTGTTTTTT.

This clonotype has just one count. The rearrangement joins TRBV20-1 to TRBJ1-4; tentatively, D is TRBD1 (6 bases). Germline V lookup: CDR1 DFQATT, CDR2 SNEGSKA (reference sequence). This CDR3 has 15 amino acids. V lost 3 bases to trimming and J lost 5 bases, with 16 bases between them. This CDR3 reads CSASPGVPYNEKLFF. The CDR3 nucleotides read TGCAGTGCTAGTCCAGGGGTGCCCTACAATGAAAAACTGTTTTTT.

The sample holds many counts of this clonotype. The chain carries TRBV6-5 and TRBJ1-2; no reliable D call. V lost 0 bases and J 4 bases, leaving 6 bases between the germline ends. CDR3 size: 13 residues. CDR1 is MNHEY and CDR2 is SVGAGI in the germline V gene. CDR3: CASSYSAGYGYTF. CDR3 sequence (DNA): TGTGCCAGCAGTTACTCGGCCGGCTATGGCTACACCTTC.

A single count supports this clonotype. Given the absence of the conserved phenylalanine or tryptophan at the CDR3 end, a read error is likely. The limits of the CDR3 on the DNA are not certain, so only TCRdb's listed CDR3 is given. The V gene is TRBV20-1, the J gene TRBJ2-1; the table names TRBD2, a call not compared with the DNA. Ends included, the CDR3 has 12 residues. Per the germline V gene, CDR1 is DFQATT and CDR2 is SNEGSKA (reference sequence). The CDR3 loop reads CSASESRGGLFY.

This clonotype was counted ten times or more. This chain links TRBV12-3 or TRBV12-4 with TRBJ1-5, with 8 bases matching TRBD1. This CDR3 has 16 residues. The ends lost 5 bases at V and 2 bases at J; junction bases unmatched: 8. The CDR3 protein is CASSPQGAGGNQPQHF. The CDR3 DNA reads TGTGCCAGCAGTCCGCAGGGGGCAGGCGGCAATCAGCCCCAGCATTTT.

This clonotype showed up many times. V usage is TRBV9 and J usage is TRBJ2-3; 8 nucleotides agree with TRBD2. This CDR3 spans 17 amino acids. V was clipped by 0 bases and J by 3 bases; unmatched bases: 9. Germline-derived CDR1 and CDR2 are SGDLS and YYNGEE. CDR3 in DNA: TGTGCCAGCAGCGTAGTGGGTAGCGGGGCTAATACAGATACGCAGTATTTT. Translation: CASSVVGSGANTDTQYF.

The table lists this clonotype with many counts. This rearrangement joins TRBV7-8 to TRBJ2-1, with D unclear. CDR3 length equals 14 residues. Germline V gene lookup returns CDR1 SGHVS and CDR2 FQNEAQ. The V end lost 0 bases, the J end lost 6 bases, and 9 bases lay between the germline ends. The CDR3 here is CASSLAPSRNEQFF. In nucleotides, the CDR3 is TGTGCCAGCAGCTTAGCACCCTCTCGCAATGAGCAGTTCTTC.

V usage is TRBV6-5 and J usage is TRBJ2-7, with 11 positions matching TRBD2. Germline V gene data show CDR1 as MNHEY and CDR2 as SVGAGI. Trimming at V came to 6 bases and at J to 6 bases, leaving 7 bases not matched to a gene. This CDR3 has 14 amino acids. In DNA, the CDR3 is TGTGCCAGCAGAAGACTAGCGGGACTTAGCGAGCAGTACTTC. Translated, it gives CASRRLAGLSEQYF.

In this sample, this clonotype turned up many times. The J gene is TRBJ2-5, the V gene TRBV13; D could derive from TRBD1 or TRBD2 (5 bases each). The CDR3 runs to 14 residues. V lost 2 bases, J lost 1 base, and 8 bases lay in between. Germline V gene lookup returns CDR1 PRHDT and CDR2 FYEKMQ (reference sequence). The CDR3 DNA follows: TGTGCCAGCAGCTTATTTGGGGGCCAAGAGACCCAGTACTTC. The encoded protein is CASSLFGGQETQYF.

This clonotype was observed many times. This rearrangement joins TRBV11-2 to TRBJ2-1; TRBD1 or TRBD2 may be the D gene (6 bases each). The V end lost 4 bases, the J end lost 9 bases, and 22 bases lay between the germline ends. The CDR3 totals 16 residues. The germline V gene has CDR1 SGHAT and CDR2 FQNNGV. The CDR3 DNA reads TGTGCCAGCAGCTCACAGTTGGCCGGGGGCGTGGGTGAGCAGTTCTTC. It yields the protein CASSSQLAGGVGEQFF.

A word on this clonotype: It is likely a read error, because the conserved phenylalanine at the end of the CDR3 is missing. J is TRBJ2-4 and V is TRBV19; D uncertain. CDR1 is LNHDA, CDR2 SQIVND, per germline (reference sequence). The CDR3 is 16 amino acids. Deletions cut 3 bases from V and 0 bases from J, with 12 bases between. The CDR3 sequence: CASSIRSVLAKNIQYS. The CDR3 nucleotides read TGTGCCAGTAGTATTAGGAGCGTCCTAGCCAAAAACATTCAGTACTCC.

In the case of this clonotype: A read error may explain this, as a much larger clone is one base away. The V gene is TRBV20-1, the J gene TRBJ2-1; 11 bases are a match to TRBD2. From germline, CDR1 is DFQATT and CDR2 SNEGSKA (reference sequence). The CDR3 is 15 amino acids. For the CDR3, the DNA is TGCAGTGCTAGTAGCGGGAGGGTTACCTACAATGAGCGGTTCTTC. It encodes CSASSGRVTYNERFF.

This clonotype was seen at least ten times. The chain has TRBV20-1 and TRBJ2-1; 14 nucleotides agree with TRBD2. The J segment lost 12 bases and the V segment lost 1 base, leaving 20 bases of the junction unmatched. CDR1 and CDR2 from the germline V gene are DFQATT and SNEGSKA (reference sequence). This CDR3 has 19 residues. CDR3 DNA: TGCAGTGCTAGAGCTATCGGGACTAGCGGGAGTTCGTCGGCAGGGGGGCAGTTCTTC. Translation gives CSARAIGTSGSSSAGGQFF.

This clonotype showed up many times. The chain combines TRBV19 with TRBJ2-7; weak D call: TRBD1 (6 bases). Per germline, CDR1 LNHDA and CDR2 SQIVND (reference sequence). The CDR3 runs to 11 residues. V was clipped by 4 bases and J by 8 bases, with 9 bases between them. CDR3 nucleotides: TGTGCCAGTAGTACAGGGGCGCAGCAGTACTTC. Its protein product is CASSTGAQQYF.

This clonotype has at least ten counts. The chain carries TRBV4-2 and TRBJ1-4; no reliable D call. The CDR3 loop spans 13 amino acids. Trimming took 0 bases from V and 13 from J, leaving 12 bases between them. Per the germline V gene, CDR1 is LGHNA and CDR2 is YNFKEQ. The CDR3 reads CASSQEDPRSLFF. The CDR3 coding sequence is TGTGCCAGCAGCCAAGAGGACCCTCGGTCACTGTTTTTT.

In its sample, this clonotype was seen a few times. This CDR3 is CASSATRDNEQFF. As DNA, the CDR3 is TGTGCCAGCAGTGCGACACGCGACAATGAGCAGTTCTTC. This rearrangement joins TRBV2 to TRBJ2-1; D gene ambiguous. This CDR3 is built from 13 residues. Germline V gives CDR1 SNHLY, CDR2 FYNNEI. V lost 4 bases and J lost 5, with 9 bases in between.

The CDR3, as DNA: TGTGCCAGCAGTTTAAGGGGGGACAGGGAGGGTGGCTACACCTTC. It specifies CASSLRGDREGGYTF. This sequence joins TRBV28 and TRBJ1-2; 9 nucleotides align to TRBD1. The ends lost 2 bases at V and 7 bases at J; junction bases unmatched: 8. Germline CDR1 and CDR2: MDHEN and SYDVKM. The CDR3 consists of 15 residues.

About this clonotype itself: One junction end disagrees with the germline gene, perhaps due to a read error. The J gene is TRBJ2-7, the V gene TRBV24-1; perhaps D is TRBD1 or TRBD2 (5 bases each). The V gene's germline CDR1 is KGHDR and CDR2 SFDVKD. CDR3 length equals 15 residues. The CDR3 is CVTSSTGTDPYEQYF. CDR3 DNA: TGTGTCACCAGCAGCACCGGGACGGACCCCTACGAGCAGTACTTC.

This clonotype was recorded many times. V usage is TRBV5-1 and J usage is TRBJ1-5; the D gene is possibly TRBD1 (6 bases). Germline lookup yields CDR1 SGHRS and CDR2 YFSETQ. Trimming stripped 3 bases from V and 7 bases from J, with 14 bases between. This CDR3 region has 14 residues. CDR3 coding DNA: TGCGCCAGCAGCTGGGGGGAGGGGGGACAGCCCCAGCATTTT. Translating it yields CASSWGEGGQPQHF.

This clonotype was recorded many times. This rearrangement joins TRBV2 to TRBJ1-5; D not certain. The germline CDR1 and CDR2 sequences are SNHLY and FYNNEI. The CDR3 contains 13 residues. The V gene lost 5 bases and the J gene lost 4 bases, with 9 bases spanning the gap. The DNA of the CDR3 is TGTGCCAGCAGTATAGACGGGAATCAGCCCCAGCATTTT. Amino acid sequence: CASSIDGNQPQHF. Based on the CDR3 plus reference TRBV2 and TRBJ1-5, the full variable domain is EPEVTQTPSHQVTQMGQEVILRCVPISNHLYFYWYRQILGQKVEFLVSFYNNEISEKSEIFDDQFSVERPDGSNFTLKIRSTKLEDSAMYFCASSIDGNQPQHFGDGTRLSIL.

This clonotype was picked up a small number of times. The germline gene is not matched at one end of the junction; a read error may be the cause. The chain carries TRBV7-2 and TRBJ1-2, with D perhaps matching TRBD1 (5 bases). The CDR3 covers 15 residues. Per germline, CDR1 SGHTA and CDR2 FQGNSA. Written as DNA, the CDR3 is TGTGCCAGCAGCTTTCCCGAGAAAGGGGATTATGGCTACCCCTTC. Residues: CASSFPEKGDYGYPF.

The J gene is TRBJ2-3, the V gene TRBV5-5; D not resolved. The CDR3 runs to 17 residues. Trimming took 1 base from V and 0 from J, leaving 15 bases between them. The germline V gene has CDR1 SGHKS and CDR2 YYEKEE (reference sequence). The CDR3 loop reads CASSLRWARLSTDTQYF. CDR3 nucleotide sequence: TGTGCCAGCAGCTTGAGATGGGCTCGTCTGAGCACAGATACGCAGTATTTT.

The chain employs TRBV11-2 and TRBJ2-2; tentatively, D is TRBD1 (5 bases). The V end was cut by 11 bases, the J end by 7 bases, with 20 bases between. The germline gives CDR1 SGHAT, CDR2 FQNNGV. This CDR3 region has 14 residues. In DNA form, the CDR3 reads TGTGCCCGGCGAAGGGGATATCGGAACGGGGAGCTGTTTTTT. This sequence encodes CARRRGYRNGELFF. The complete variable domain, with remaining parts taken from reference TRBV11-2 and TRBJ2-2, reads EAGVAQSPRYKIIEKRQSVAFWCNPISGHATLYWYQQILGQGPKLLIQFQNNGVVDDSQLPKDRFSAERLKGVDSTLKIQPAKLEDSAVYLCARRRGYRNGELFFGEGSRLTVL.

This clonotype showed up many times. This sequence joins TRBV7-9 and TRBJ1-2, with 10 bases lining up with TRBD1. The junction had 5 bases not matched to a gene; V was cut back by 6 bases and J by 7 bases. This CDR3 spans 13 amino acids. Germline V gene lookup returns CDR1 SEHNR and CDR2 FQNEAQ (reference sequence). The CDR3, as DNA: TGTGCCAGCAGGCAGACAGGGGGCACTGGCTACACCTTC. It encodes CASRQTGGTGYTF.

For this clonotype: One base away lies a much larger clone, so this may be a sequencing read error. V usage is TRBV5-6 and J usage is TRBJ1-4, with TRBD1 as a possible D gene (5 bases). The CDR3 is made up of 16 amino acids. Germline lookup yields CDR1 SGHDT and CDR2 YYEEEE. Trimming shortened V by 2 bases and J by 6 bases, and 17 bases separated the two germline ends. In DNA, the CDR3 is TGTGCCAGCAGCTTCCCCGCCGGGGCTAAGGATGAAAAACTGTTTTTT. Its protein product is CASSFPAGAKDEKLFF.

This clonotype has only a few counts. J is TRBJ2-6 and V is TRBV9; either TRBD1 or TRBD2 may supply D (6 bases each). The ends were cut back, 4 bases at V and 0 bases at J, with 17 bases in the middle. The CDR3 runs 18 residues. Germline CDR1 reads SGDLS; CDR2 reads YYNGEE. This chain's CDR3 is CASSTSRGLSSGANVLTF. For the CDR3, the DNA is TGTGCCAGCAGCACAAGCAGGGGACTCAGCTCTGGGGCCAACGTCCTGACTTTC.